Detailed here is one T cell receptor (beta chain). Its matching antigen is unknown. The identical CDR3 is also encoded by other nucleotide sequences in the sample. The sequenced template was cDNA made from the entire isolated RNA. The assay was immunoSEQ multiplex PCR, and TCRdb's table has in-frame clones only and misses some. Seen here are 640,000 or so clones, over 12% observed once, and the top ten hold 0.04%. V was clipped by 1 base and J by 5 bases, with 23 bases between them. Germline CDR1 reads SQVTM; CDR2 reads ANQGSEA. This CDR3 is built from 17 residues. The data belong to a study of beta chain features in type 1 diabetes. Whole-study findings and limits: TCRB CDR3s from Type 1 diabetes patients were moderately but significantly shorter in all four CD4+ subsets. The study notes PCR might favor shorter templates equally in patients and controls. Diminished insertions and augmented deletions at VDJ junctions characterized type 1 diabetes patients.

Post-sort purity exceeded 98% for all sorted populations. The material sequenced was naive CD4+ T cells from blood. The chain is built from TRBV29-1 and TRBJ2-5; D is possibly TRBD2 (7 bases). The clonotype comes from a man between 18 and 29 years old with type 1 diabetes. CDR3 DNA: TGCAGCGTTGAAGGTCGGCGGGGGCAGTGGACGCGGGAGACCCAGTACTTC. Translated, it gives CSVEGRRGQWTRETQYF.